The rows below give T cell receptor beta chains drawn from one sample of a study of vaccination effects on CD4 cells after COVID-19. TCRdb's copy holds only in-frame clones and misses some; the assay was immunoSEQ multiplex PCR. The repertoire holds 20,000 to 30,000 clones, with around 70% as singletons. These receptors have no known antigen. The input for sequencing was CD4+ T cells from PBMCs cultured with SARS-CoV-2 spike peptides, taken after COVID-19 vaccination. The origin of the receptors is a human donor who received a COVID-19 vaccine. Each CDR3 is given with its conserved first and last residue. Each record gives: CDR3 DNA, CDR3 protein, clone size, J gene, D gene, V gene. A D gene is named only where the DNA matches it firmly. The size field is filled for only some rows; it gives once, few, many or a size class.

CDR3 DNA: TGTGCCAGCAGTGAGTGGTTGAGCTCCTATAATTCACCCCTCCACTTT; CDR3 protein: CASSEWLSSYNSPLHF; clone size: NA; J gene: TRBJ1-6; D gene: NA; V gene: TRBV2
CDR3 DNA: TGCGCCAGCAGCCCCAGTGGCCCTGACCAAAGGTCCTATAATTCACCCCTCCACTTT; CDR3 protein: CASSPSGPDQRSYNSPLHF; clone size: few; J gene: TRBJ1-6; D gene: NA; V gene: TRBV5-1
CDR3 DNA: TGCGCCAGCAGCTGGACAGGGGACGCCACAGATACGCAGTATTTT; CDR3 protein: CASSWTGDATDTQYF; clone size: NA; J gene: TRBJ2-3; D gene: TRBD1; V gene: TRBV5-1
CDR3 DNA: TGTGCCAGCGGACAGGGCAGCTCTGGGGCCAACGTCCTGACTTTC; CDR3 protein: CASGQGSSGANVLTF; clone size: NA; J gene: TRBJ2-6; D gene: TRBD1; V gene: TRBV2
CDR3 DNA: TGTGCCAGCAGTGAAAGCCCGGGGAATCAGCCCCAGCATTTT; CDR3 protein: CASSESPGNQPQHF; clone size: NA; J gene: TRBJ1-5; D gene: NA; V gene: TRBV2
CDR3 DNA: TGTGCCAGTAGACTTGGCACAATGAACACTGAAGCTTTCTTT; CDR3 protein: CASRLGTMNTEAFF; clone size: medium-sized; J gene: TRBJ1-1; D gene: NA; V gene: TRBV19
CDR3 DNA: TGCGCCAGCAGCTGGGTGGGACAATCTCGCGGTGAGACCCAGTACTTC; CDR3 protein: CASSWVGQSRGETQYF; clone size: NA; J gene: TRBJ2-5; D gene: NA; V gene: TRBV5-1
CDR3 DNA: TGTGCCACCAGTGATTTGCGGGGACTAGCGGGAGCTTTTACCCTCTACGAGCAGTTCTTC; CDR3 protein: CATSDLRGLAGAFTLYEQFF; clone size: NA; J gene: TRBJ2-1; D gene: TRBD2; V gene: TRBV24-1
CDR3 DNA: TGTGCCAGCAGCAAGGGGGAAGGAGAGACCCAGTACTTC; CDR3 protein: CASSKGEGETQYF; clone size: NA; J gene: TRBJ2-5; D gene: NA; V gene: TRBV21-1
CDR3 DNA: TGCGCCAGCAGCCAAGCCTCGGTACAAATGGGCACTGAAGCTTTCTTT; CDR3 protein: CASSQASVQMGTEAFF; clone size: NA; J gene: TRBJ1-1; D gene: NA; V gene: TRBV4-1
CDR3 DNA: TGCGCCAGCAGCTTGGCAGGTAGCGGACGATACACAGATACGCAGTATTTT; CDR3 protein: CASSLAGSGRYTDTQYF; clone size: NA; J gene: TRBJ2-3; D gene: NA; V gene: TRBV5-1
CDR3 DNA: TGTGCCAGCAGCCAAGCAGGATCCAATGAGCAGTTCTTC; CDR3 protein: CASSQAGSNEQFF; clone size: NA; J gene: TRBJ2-1; D gene: NA; V gene: TRBV3-1/TRBV3-2
CDR3 DNA: TGCGCCAGCAGCTGGGACAGGGCCCGAGGGACCAACAATGAGCAGTTCTTC; CDR3 protein: CASSWDRARGTNNEQFF; clone size: NA; J gene: TRBJ2-1; D gene: TRBD1; V gene: TRBV5-1
CDR3 DNA: TGTGCCAGCAGCCCAGACGGCTCTGGGGCCAACGTCCTGACTTTC; CDR3 protein: CASSPDGSGANVLTF; clone size: few; J gene: TRBJ2-6; D gene: NA; V gene: TRBV6-5
CDR3 DNA: TGTGCCAGTTCTGCAGTCTTTGGCTACACCTTC; CDR3 protein: CASSAVFGYTF; clone size: NA; J gene: TRBJ1-2; D gene: NA; V gene: TRBV19
CDR3 DNA: TGCGCCAGCACCAAAGGGACCTCAAACTCTGGGGCCAACGTCCTGACTTTC; CDR3 protein: CASTKGTSNSGANVLTF; clone size: NA; J gene: TRBJ2-6; D gene: NA; V gene: TRBV5-1
CDR3 DNA: TGTGCCCTCAGCAGGGCCCCTGAAGCTTTCTTT; CDR3 protein: CALSRAPEAFF; clone size: NA; J gene: TRBJ1-1; D gene: NA; V gene: TRBV30
CDR3 DNA: TGCAGCGTTGAAGACACCGACGGGACAGGGGATGAAAAACTGTTTTTT; CDR3 protein: CSVEDTDGTGDEKLFF; clone size: NA; J gene: TRBJ1-4; D gene: TRBD1; V gene: TRBV29-1
CDR3 DNA: TGTGCCATCAGTGAGGCCTTCGGAGGAGAAACTATTAATGAGCAGTTCTTC; CDR3 protein: CAISEAFGGETINEQFF; clone size: NA; J gene: TRBJ2-1; D gene: NA; V gene: TRBV10-3
CDR3 DNA: TGTGCCAGCAGCGCCCGACAGGGGATGGATGGCTACACCTTC; CDR3 protein: CASSARQGMDGYTF; clone size: NA; J gene: TRBJ1-2; D gene: TRBD1; V gene: TRBV4-2
CDR3 DNA: TGTGCCAGCAGTGCAGGGTCTGGATTGGGTTCACCCCTCCACTTT; CDR3 protein: CASSAGSGLGSPLHF; clone size: NA; J gene: TRBJ1-6; D gene: NA; V gene: TRBV6-4
CDR3 DNA: TGCGCCAGCAGTGGGGGGACTAGCGGGAAAGAGACCCAGTACTTC; CDR3 protein: CASSGGTSGKETQYF; clone size: NA; J gene: TRBJ2-5; D gene: TRBD2; V gene: TRBV10-1
CDR3 DNA: TGCGCCAGCAGTGAGTATCGACTAGCCCTACTAATGCAGTTCTTC; CDR3 protein: CASSEYRLALLMQFF; clone size: few; J gene: TRBJ2-1; D gene: TRBD2; V gene: TRBV10-1
CDR3 DNA: TGTGCCAGCCGGCGACCTCTTTACACTGAAGCTTTCTTT; CDR3 protein: CASRRPLYTEAFF; clone size: NA; J gene: TRBJ1-1; D gene: NA; V gene: TRBV7-2
CDR3 DNA: TGTGCCATCAGGGCCGACAGGGGTAGAACTAATGAAAAACTGTTTTTT; CDR3 protein: CAIRADRGRTNEKLFF; clone size: NA; J gene: TRBJ1-4; D gene: TRBD1; V gene: TRBV10-3
CDR3 DNA: TGTGCCATCAGTGAGTCTGGTGGGCGTCACAATGAGCAGTTCTTC; CDR3 protein: CAISESGGRHNEQFF; clone size: medium-sized; J gene: TRBJ2-1; D gene: NA; V gene: TRBV10-3
CDR3 DNA: TGTGCCAGCAGCTCGTCTAGCGGCCTGGACACCGGGGAGCTGTTTTTT; CDR3 protein: CASSSSSGLDTGELFF; clone size: NA; J gene: TRBJ2-2; D gene: TRBD2; V gene: TRBV7-7
CDR3 DNA: TGTGCCAGCAGTGGTGGGACTAGCGGGAGGAAGTACTTC; CDR3 protein: CASSGGTSGRKYF; clone size: few; J gene: TRBJ2-7; D gene: TRBD2; V gene: TRBV12-3/TRBV12-4
CDR3 DNA: TGTGCCAGCAGTTTACTAGCGGGAGATACGCAGTATTTT; CDR3 protein: CASSLLAGDTQYF; clone size: NA; J gene: TRBJ2-3; D gene: TRBD2; V gene: TRBV12-3/TRBV12-4
CDR3 DNA: TGTGCCAGCAGCGGAACAGGGGAGACACTCTACGAGCAGTACTTC; CDR3 protein: CASSGTGETLYEQYF; clone size: NA; J gene: TRBJ2-7; D gene: TRBD1; V gene: TRBV6-5
CDR3 DNA: TGCGCCAGCAGCCAAGGGGGGGCAGGGCCGGTGCGGCAGCCCCAGCATTTT; CDR3 protein: CASSQGGAGPVRQPQHF; clone size: NA; J gene: TRBJ1-5; D gene: NA; V gene: TRBV4-1
CDR3 DNA: TGTGCCAGCAGCCAAGATTGGCGAGGGGGCATTGAAGCTTTCTTT; CDR3 protein: CASSQDWRGGIEAFF; clone size: few; J gene: TRBJ1-1; D gene: TRBD1; V gene: TRBV4-2
CDR3 DNA: TGTGCCAGCAGCCCCGGCGGGACTAGCACAGATACGCAGTATTTT; CDR3 protein: CASSPGGTSTDTQYF; clone size: NA; J gene: TRBJ2-3; D gene: NA; V gene: TRBV11-2
CDR3 DNA: TGTGCCACCAGCAGCGGAAAGGGGACAGGGGTAGGAGAAAAACTGTTTTTT; CDR3 protein: CATSSGKGTGVGEKLFF; clone size: NA; J gene: TRBJ1-4; D gene: TRBD1; V gene: TRBV15
CDR3 DNA: TGTGCCACCAGTTCGAGCGGGAGCCGTGCCGGGGAGCTGTTTTTT; CDR3 protein: CATSSSGSRAGELFF; clone size: NA; J gene: TRBJ2-2; D gene: TRBD2; V gene: TRBV24-1
CDR3 DNA: TGCGCCAGCAGCCTCAAGCGGGGGGCCCAAGAGACCCAGTACTTC; CDR3 protein: CASSLKRGAQETQYF; clone size: once; J gene: TRBJ2-5; D gene: TRBD2; V gene: TRBV4-1
CDR3 DNA: TGTGCCAGCAGCTTAGAATCAACGATCGGAATCGGTCGGGTTGAAGCTTTCTTT; CDR3 protein: CASSLESTIGIGRVEAFF; clone size: NA; J gene: TRBJ1-1; D gene: NA; V gene: TRBV7-2
CDR3 DNA: TGTGCCAGCAGCATCGCGGGGACTAGCGGGTGGGCTGAGCAGTTCTTC; CDR3 protein: CASSIAGTSGWAEQFF; clone size: NA; J gene: TRBJ2-1; D gene: TRBD2; V gene: TRBV11-2
CDR3 DNA: TGTGCCATCAGTGAGGCGGAGGGAGTCCATGAGCAGTTCTTC; CDR3 protein: CAISEAEGVHEQFF; clone size: few; J gene: TRBJ2-1; D gene: NA; V gene: TRBV10-3
CDR3 DNA: TGTGCCAGCAGTTATCTCGCAGGGGGCGTGAATGGCTACACCTTC; CDR3 protein: CASSYLAGGVNGYTF; clone size: once; J gene: TRBJ1-2; D gene: TRBD1; V gene: TRBV6-6
CDR3 DNA: TGTGCCAGCAGTGAGGCGGGGGCTCGTCAGCCCCAGCATTTT; CDR3 protein: CASSEAGARQPQHF; clone size: NA; J gene: TRBJ1-5; D gene: NA; V gene: TRBV6-1
CDR3 DNA: TGCGCCAGCAGCCCCCGGGGTAGCGGGACCACCGGGGAGCTGTTTTTT; CDR3 protein: CASSPRGSGTTGELFF; clone size: NA; J gene: TRBJ2-2; D gene: TRBD2; V gene: TRBV5-1
CDR3 DNA: TGTGCCAGCAGCTTGGGACCGAGCTCTGGAAACACCATATATTTT; CDR3 protein: CASSLGPSSGNTIYF; clone size: NA; J gene: TRBJ1-3; D gene: NA; V gene: TRBV7-6
CDR3 DNA: TGTGCCAGCAGTTACTCGACGGACCGGGACACTGAAGCTTTCTTT; CDR3 protein: CASSYSTDRDTEAFF; clone size: NA; J gene: TRBJ1-1; D gene: NA; V gene: TRBV6-5
CDR3 DNA: TGTGCCAGCAGCCCGCTAGCGGGAGGTCGGTCCGAGCAGTACTTC; CDR3 protein: CASSPLAGGRSEQYF; clone size: medium-sized; J gene: TRBJ2-7; D gene: TRBD2; V gene: TRBV3-1/TRBV3-2
CDR3 DNA: TGTGCCAGCAGCCCACCCGGGACAACTGGAAACACCATATATTTT; CDR3 protein: CASSPPGTTGNTIYF; clone size: NA; J gene: TRBJ1-3; D gene: NA; V gene: TRBV28
CDR3 DNA: TGTGCCAGCACCCAGGGGGAGAGGACTGAAGCTTTCTTT; CDR3 protein: CASTQGERTEAFF; clone size: NA; J gene: TRBJ1-1; D gene: NA; V gene: TRBV21-1
CDR3 DNA: TGTGCCAGCAGTTACCAACAGGGGGCAGGCGGCTACACCTTC; CDR3 protein: CASSYQQGAGGYTF; clone size: NA; J gene: TRBJ1-2; D gene: TRBD1; V gene: TRBV6-5
CDR3 DNA: TGCGCCAGCAGCTTTGGGTCGAGGACGGGACTATCTAAAGAGACCCAGTACTTC; CDR3 protein: CASSFGSRTGLSKETQYF; clone size: NA; J gene: TRBJ2-5; D gene: TRBD2; V gene: TRBV5-1
CDR3 DNA: TGCGCCAGCAGCCCCTATGCTAGCGCTAGCACAGATACGCAGTATTTT; CDR3 protein: CASSPYASASTDTQYF; clone size: few; J gene: TRBJ2-3; D gene: NA; V gene: TRBV5-1
CDR3 DNA: TGTGCCTGGAGGGGGGGTTGGGACTATGGCTACACCTTC; CDR3 protein: CAWRGGWDYGYTF; clone size: NA; J gene: TRBJ1-2; D gene: NA; V gene: TRBV30
CDR3 DNA: TGTGCCAGCAGCCCCAGCGGAGGGGTATACAATGAGCAGTTCTTC; CDR3 protein: CASSPSGGVYNEQFF; clone size: NA; J gene: TRBJ2-1; D gene: NA; V gene: TRBV3-1/TRBV3-2
CDR3 DNA: TGTGCCAGCAGCGTGGGGACTGTGGGCCAAGAGACCCAGTACTTC; CDR3 protein: CASSVGTVGQETQYF; clone size: NA; J gene: TRBJ2-5; D gene: NA; V gene: TRBV9
CDR3 DNA: TGTGCCAGCAGTTACCGAGCGGGGGCGACCGCAGATACGCAGTATTTT; CDR3 protein: CASSYRAGATADTQYF; clone size: NA; J gene: TRBJ2-3; D gene: TRBD2; V gene: TRBV6-6
CDR3 DNA: TGTGCCAGTAGTGATGCGGGGGGAAGGTTTGGAAACACCATATATTTT; CDR3 protein: CASSDAGGRFGNTIYF; clone size: once; J gene: TRBJ1-3; D gene: NA; V gene: TRBV19
CDR3 DNA: TGTGCCAGCAGCTTAGCCTATCCGGGGGCGTACCAAGAGACCCAGTACTTC; CDR3 protein: CASSLAYPGAYQETQYF; clone size: NA; J gene: TRBJ2-5; D gene: NA; V gene: TRBV7-2
CDR3 DNA: TGTGCCATCAGTGAAGATAAAATCCCGAGACAGGGGATTCTGAGTGGCTACACCTTC; CDR3 protein: CAISEDKIPRQGILSGYTF; clone size: once; J gene: TRBJ1-2; D gene: TRBD1; V gene: TRBV10-3
CDR3 DNA: TGTGCCAGTAGTATTGGGGGGAACTACGAGCAGTACTTC; CDR3 protein: CASSIGGNYEQYF; clone size: NA; J gene: TRBJ2-7; D gene: NA; V gene: TRBV19
CDR3 DNA: TGTGCCAGCAGCTTTCTTCGGACTAGCGGGTCAACTTACGAGCAGTACTTC; CDR3 protein: CASSFLRTSGSTYEQYF; clone size: once; J gene: TRBJ2-7; D gene: TRBD2; V gene: TRBV7-9
CDR3 DNA: TGTGCCAGCAGCTATCGACAGGGGGCGGGGAACACTGAAGCTTTCTTT; CDR3 protein: CASSYRQGAGNTEAFF; clone size: NA; J gene: TRBJ1-1; D gene: TRBD1; V gene: TRBV5-8